This is a list of T cell receptor beta chains from one sample in a study of cytomegalovirus exposure and HLA in healthy donors. The data were produced by immunoSEQ multiplex PCR, yet TCRdb's version contains in-frame clones alone and is incomplete. The table includes 180,000 or so clones, approximately 86% detected once. Input material: PBMCs. These receptors all stem from a woman under 40 in good health and CMV-seronegative. CDR3s include the opening cysteine and the closing phenylalanine or tryptophan. Each record gives: V gene, D gene, J gene, clone size, CDR3 DNA, CDR3 protein. D genes are given only for firm matches. Some rows have no size entry. The others give once, few or many, or a class for an expanded clone.

TRBV6-1,NA,TRBJ2-1,few,TGTGCCAGCACAGCGGCAACAACTTCCTACAATGAGCAGTTCTTC,CASTAATTSYNEQFF
TRBV28,NA,TRBJ2-7,NA,TGTGCCAGCAGTGCAAGGAGTTACAGGGTTAGGGACGAGCAGTACTTC,CASSARSYRVRDEQYF
TRBV27,NA,TRBJ2-3,NA,TGTGCCAGCAAAAATACACCTAGCACAGATACGCAGTATTTT,CASKNTPSTDTQYF
TRBV2,TRBD2,TRBJ2-2,NA,TGTGCCAGCAGTCAGCGGGGGTATACCGGGGAGCTGTTTTTT,CASSQRGYTGELFF
TRBV11-2,NA,TRBJ2-1,NA,TGTGCCAGCAGCTTAGCCAGTGGCAGGCACAATGAGCAGTTCTTC,CASSLASGRHNEQFF
TRBV11-2,NA,TRBJ1-2,NA,TGTGCCAGCAGAAGACAGCTAGCTAACTATGGCTACACCTTC,CASRRQLANYGYTF
TRBV7-2,TRBD2,TRBJ2-1,once,TGTGCCAGCAGCTTATCTATCGCGGGAGGGGGTTACAATGAGCAGTTCTTC,CASSLSIAGGGYNEQFF
TRBV5-1,TRBD1,TRBJ2-3,NA,TGCGCCAGCACAGGGGGAAGCACAGATACGCAGTATTTT,CASTGGSTDTQYF
TRBV5-1,TRBD2,TRBJ2-7,NA,TGCGCCAGCAGCAGAGGACTAGTGGGAGACTCCTCCTACGAGCAGTACTTC,CASSRGLVGDSSYEQYF
TRBV2,NA,TRBJ1-4,NA,TGTGCCTGCAGAGGCGACAGTCAAAAACTGTTTTTT,CACRGDSQKLFF
TRBV18,NA,TRBJ2-1,NA,TGTGCCAGCTCACCACCTCTAGCGTTTAATGAGCAGTTCTTC,CASSPPLAFNEQFF
TRBV11-2,NA,TRBJ2-7,NA,TGTGCCAGCAGCTCGTCTCTGGGGCTTAGCCCCTACGAGCAGTACTTC,CASSSSLGLSPYEQYF
TRBV6-1,TRBD1,TRBJ2-3,few,TGTGCCAGCAACACCCAGGGGGCTGGCACAGATACGCAGTATTTT,CASNTQGAGTDTQYF
TRBV9,NA,TRBJ2-5,few,TGTGCCAGCAGCGTATCAGGGTATGTCGAGACCCAGTACTTC,CASSVSGYVETQYF
TRBV27,NA,TRBJ2-1,NA,TGTGCCACCGCGCATGCCCCCAAGTTACTGCGGATAAGCTCCTACAATGAGCAGTTCTTC,CATAHAPKLLRISSYNEQFF
TRBV28,NA,TRBJ2-2,NA,TGTGCCAGCAGTCCGTTGCCGCAACTAGCAGAGAACACCGGGGAGCTGTTTTTT,CASSPLPQLAENTGELFF
TRBV2,NA,TRBJ1-3,NA,TGTGCCAGCACCTCGAGCAATTCTGGAAACACCATATATTTT,CASTSSNSGNTIYF
TRBV7-9,TRBD2,TRBJ2-6,once,TGTTCCAGCAGCTCTAGCGGGAGGGCCTCTGGGGCCAACGTCCTGACTTTC,CSSSSSGRASGANVLTF
TRBV25-1,TRBD1,TRBJ2-1,NA,TGTGCCAGCAGTGAATCGGACAGGGGGGCTTACAATGAGCAGTTCTTC,CASSESDRGAYNEQFF
TRBV7-2,TRBD1,TRBJ2-7,NA,TGTGCCAGCAGCCCCCGGACAGGGGAAGGCTACGAGCAGTACTTC,CASSPRTGEGYEQYF
TRBV27,TRBD2,TRBJ2-1,NA,TGTGCCAGCAGTTTAGGCGGGAGAGGATCCTACAATGAGCAGTTCTTC,CASSLGGRGSYNEQFF
TRBV6-1,NA,TRBJ2-5,few,TGTGCCAGCAGTTACATCGAGACCCAGTACTTC,CASSYIETQYF
TRBV9,NA,TRBJ2-7,NA,TGTGCCAGCAGCGTCTCCCCGGACTATTATGACGAGCAGTACTTC,CASSVSPDYYDEQYF
TRBV6-1,NA,TRBJ2-3,NA,TGTGCCAGCAGTGGTAGCCGCACAGATACGCAGTATTTT,CASSGSRTDTQYF
TRBV10-3,NA,TRBJ2-7,NA,TGTGCCATCAGTGAGTCCTCGGAACAGGGAGACGAGCAGTACTTC,CAISESSEQGDEQYF
TRBV28,TRBD1,TRBJ2-2,NA,TGTGCCAGCAGTTTATTCAATCGGGACAGGGACACCGGGGAGCTGTTTTTT,CASSLFNRDRDTGELFF
TRBV5-5,TRBD1,TRBJ1-4,NA,TGTGCCAGCAGCGGACGGACAGGGCACGAAAAACTGTTTTTT,CASSGRTGHEKLFF
TRBV7-3,NA,TRBJ1-3,NA,TGTGCCAGCAGCTTGCCGGGTGGGAGGGCGCGACTAATCTCTGGAAACACCATATATTTT,CASSLPGGRARLISGNTIYF
TRBV28,TRBD2,TRBJ2-7,NA,TGTGCCAGCAGTCTAGCGGGGGGGGCCTACGAGCAGTACTTC,CASSLAGGAYEQYF
TRBV29-1,NA,TRBJ2-6,NA,TGCAGCGTCGGGGGTGCCTCTGGGGCCAACGTCCTGACTTTC,CSVGGASGANVLTF
TRBV2,NA,TRBJ2-7,NA,TGTGCCAGCAGTGAAGGGGCGGGGCCCTACGAGCAGTACTTC,CASSEGAGPYEQYF
TRBV6-1,TRBD1,TRBJ1-2,NA,TGTGCCAGCAGGACCGGGACAGGCTTAGGCTATGGCTACACCTTC,CASRTGTGLGYGYTF
TRBV19,TRBD1,TRBJ2-1,NA,TGTGCCAGTAGTACGGACAGGGGGGTTAAGAATGAGCAGTTCTTC,CASSTDRGVKNEQFF
TRBV13,TRBD1,TRBJ2-1,NA,TGTGCCAGCAGTCTTCGGGACAGGGTGATAAATGAGCAGTTCTTC,CASSLRDRVINEQFF
TRBV4-1,NA,TRBJ2-5,NA,TGCGCCAGCAGCCAAGGCTCGGTAGGGCGGGGACAAGAGACCCAGTACTTC,CASSQGSVGRGQETQYF
TRBV28,NA,TRBJ1-5,NA,TGTGCCAGCAGTTTTGGGTCCGTGTCAGGGATTGGCAATCAGCCCCAGCATTTT,CASSFGSVSGIGNQPQHF
TRBV27,NA,TRBJ1-4,NA,TGTGCCAGCAGTTTAACGGGACATACTAATGAAAAACTGTTTTTT,CASSLTGHTNEKLFF
TRBV28,NA,TRBJ1-1,NA,TGTGCCACCCAAATAGGGGCTGAAGCTTTCTTT,CATQIGAEAFF
TRBV7-8,NA,TRBJ2-1,NA,TGTGCCAGCAGCTTGCGTGATACTGAGCAGTTCTTC,CASSLRDTEQFF
TRBV11-2,NA,TRBJ1-2,NA,TGTGCCAGCAGTTCCACCCGCAGGGGCTACACCTTC,CASSSTRRGYTF
TRBV6-5,TRBD2,TRBJ2-7,NA,TGTGCCAGCAGCCACCAGCGGGAAACCTCCTACGAGCAGTACTTC,CASSHQRETSYEQYF